These 21 T cell receptor beta chains were all obtained from the same sample, sequenced in a study of CD4 T cell repertoires in COVID-19 (dated by TCRdb to 2020 to 2023). The time point label, as the study defines it: sample from a COVID-19-recovered individual after infection. Library preparation employed the immunoSEQ multiplex PCR assay. TCRdb stores this immuneACCESS table with in-frame sequences only. Part of the clones is absent; in the studies checked, under half of the shortfall reflects unresolved V genes, and no reason is known for the rest. This sample holds approximately 75,000 clones; 83% were observed only once. Clones ranked in the top ten supply roughly 0.5% of the sample. Here the sequenced sample was CD4+ T cells from peripheral blood, taken after recovery from COVID-19. Receptor source: a human donor who had COVID-19.

V gene TRBV7-7 combines with J gene TRBJ2-3, with D unclear. V dropped 3 bases and J dropped 2 bases, with 6 bases sitting between them. The CDR3 has 13 amino acids. Germline V gives CDR1 SSHAT, CDR2 FNYEAQ (reference sequence). The CDR3 reads CASSLGTTDTQYF. DNA of the CDR3: TGTGCCAGCAGCTTGGGCACCACAGATACGCAGTATTTT.

Turning to this clone: Germline is not matched at one junction end, which may reflect a read error. The chain couples TRBV29-1 to TRBJ1-1; D is possibly TRBD1 (5 bases). Germline CDR1 reads SQVTM; CDR2 reads ANQGSEA. This CDR3 has 13 amino acids. CDR3 sequence: CSVEGHAGTEAFF. The CDR3 nucleotides read TGCAGCGTAGAAGGACATGCCGGCACTGAAGCTTTCTTT.

V is TRBV24-1 and J is TRBJ2-3; the D is unclear. The CDR3 totals 14 residues. V dropped 2 bases and J dropped 2 bases, with 7 bases sitting between them. Germline-derived CDR1 and CDR2 are KGHDR and SFDVKD. The CDR3 sequence: CATSDSGLTDTQYF. The CDR3 DNA reads as TGTGCCACCAGTGATTCCGGGCTCACAGATACGCAGTATTTT.

This chain links TRBV3-1 (or the pseudogene TRBV3-2) with TRBJ2-7; a weak D match, TRBD2 (6 bases). V shed 8 bases and J shed 2 bases, with 7 bases lying between them. CDR1 and CDR2 (germline): LGHDT, YNNKEL (reference sequence). The CDR3 is 11 amino acids. For the CDR3, the DNA is TGTGCCAGCGCGGGACCCTACGAGCAGTACTTC. It encodes CASAGPYEQYF.

Only a few counts were recorded for this clone. The germline gene is not matched at one end of the junction; a read error may be the cause. The chain links TRBV29-1 to TRBJ2-7, with unresolved D. Per the germline V gene, CDR1 is SQVTM and CDR2 is ANQGSEA. This CDR3 is 14 amino acids long. As DNA, the CDR3 is TGCAGCGTCGAAGAAACCCGAGTCTCCTACGAGCAGTACTTC. This encodes CSVEETRVSYEQYF.

The chain combines TRBV7-2 with TRBJ2-2, with D unresolved. Deletions cut 6 bases from V and 5 bases from J, with 10 bases between. Per the germline V gene, CDR1 is SGHTA and CDR2 is FQGNSA. CDR3 size: 13 residues. The CDR3 spells CASSLRWTGELFF. The CDR3 coding sequence is TGTGCCAGCAGTCTCCGGTGGACCGGGGAGCTGTTTTTT. Complete variable domain (other parts from reference TRBV7-2 and TRBJ2-2): GAGVSQSPSNKVTEKGKDVELRCDPISGHTALYWYRQSLGQGLEFLIYFQGNSAPDKSGLPSDRFSAERTGGSVSTLTIQRTQQEDSAVYLCASSLRWTGELFFGEGSRLTVL.

The V gene is TRBV12-3 or TRBV12-4, the J gene TRBJ1-4, with D unresolved. The CDR3 is 13 amino acids. Trimming took 6 bases from V and 5 from J, leaving 10 bases between them. CDR3 protein: CASRRMGNEKLFF. The DNA for the CDR3 is TGTGCCAGCAGGCGGATGGGGAATGAAAAACTGTTTTTT.

The chain joins TRBV24-1 to TRBJ1-5; D may be TRBD1 (6 bases). Germline CDR1 and CDR2: KGHDR and SFDVKD. Trimming removed 0 bases from V and 3 bases from J, with 11 bases in between. CDR3 size: 16 residues. The CDR3 loop is CATSDLKGGDNQPQHF. DNA of the CDR3: TGTGCCACCAGTGATTTGAAGGGGGGGGACAATCAGCCCCAGCATTTT.

The chain is built from TRBV2 and TRBJ1-2; 8 bases fit TRBD1. The CDR3 spans 14 residues. Germline assignment: CDR1 SNHLY and CDR2 FYNNEI. The V gene end was trimmed by 6 bases and the J gene end by 1 base; junction bases not matched to a gene: 4. The DNA of the CDR3 is TGTGCCAGCAGCCTACAGGGGGTTAACTATGGCTACACCTTC. Translation: CASSLQGVNYGYTF.

The chain has TRBV24-1 and TRBJ2-3, with D tentatively TRBD2 (5 bases). The germline CDR1 and CDR2 sequences are KGHDR and SFDVKD. V gave up 2 bases and J gave up 2 bases, with 10 bases separating them. The CDR3 consists of 15 residues. The CDR3: CATSDWAGTTDTQYF. CDR3 nucleotide sequence: TGTGCCACCAGTGATTGGGCGGGTACCACAGATACGCAGTATTTT.

V and J are TRBV5-1 and TRBJ1-5; D gene unclear. The CDR3 has 16 residues. The ends were cut back, 0 bases at V and 3 bases at J, with 13 bases in the middle. Germline loops: CDR1 SGHRS, CDR2 YFSETQ. CDR3 bases: TGCGCCAGCAGCTTGGAGGCCAGCTCAACCAATCAGCCCCAGCATTTT. Translated: CASSLEASSTNQPQHF.

This clone has just a few counts. The chain carries TRBV7-2 and TRBJ1-3, with a tentative D call TRBD1 (5 bases). Trimming shortened V by 3 bases and J by 2 bases, and 11 bases separated the two germline ends. This CDR3 is 15 amino acids long. Germline CDR1 SGHTA, CDR2 FQGNSA. CDR3 in amino acids: CASSLGSGPGNTIYF. CDR3 bases: TGTGCCAGCAGCTTGGGATCGGGACCTGGAAACACCATATATTTT.

V and J are TRBV2 and TRBJ2-3, with 14 bases matching TRBD2. Looked up from germline, CDR1 is SNHLY and CDR2 is FYNNEI. The CDR3 covers 16 residues. Losses at the gene ends were 6 bases for V and 4 bases for J; bases not matched to a gene: 6. Written as DNA, the CDR3 is TGTGCCAGCAGGGATACGACTAGCGGGGGGGCAGATACGCAGTATTTT. It yields the protein CASRDTTSGGADTQYF. The full variable domain, rest sourced from reference TRBV2 and TRBJ2-3, is EPEVTQTPSHQVTQMGQEVILRCVPISNHLYFYWYRQILGQKVEFLVSFYNNEISEKSEIFDDQFSVERPDGSNFTLKIRSTKLEDSAMYFCASRDTTSGGADTQYFGPGTRLTVL.

The genes are TRBV30 and TRBJ2-1; the match to TRBD2 covers 11 bases. The CDR3 extends over 14 amino acids. Germline-derived CDR1 and CDR2 are GTSNPN and SVGIG (reference sequence). V lost 0 bases and J lost 10; bases outside the gene matches: 5. The CDR3 loop is CAWSVRASGREQFF. The CDR3 bases are TGTGCCTGGAGTGTACGGGCTAGCGGGAGGGAGCAGTTCTTC.

This sequence joins TRBV4-1 and TRBJ2-7, with 10 bases lining up with TRBD1. This CDR3 has 15 residues. With 0 bases clipped from V and 5 bases from J, the junction kept 4 bases outside the gene matches. CDR1 MGHRA and CDR2 YSYEKL come from the germline V gene. The DNA of the CDR3 is TGCGCCAGCAGCCAAGATCGGGGGACAGGGGACGAGCAGTACTTC. Its protein is CASSQDRGTGDEQYF.

Turning to this clone: The same CDR3 also results from other DNA sequences found in this sample. The chain uses TRBV11-2 and TRBJ2-4, with D unclear. The V end lost 4 bases, the J end lost 0 bases, and 7 bases lay between the germline ends. Germline CDR1 and CDR2: SGHAT and FQNNGV. The CDR3 length is 14 residues. The CDR3 bases are TGTGCCAGCAGCTCCCGGCTAGCCAAAAACATTCAGTACTTC. This sequence encodes CASSSRLAKNIQYF.

This clone appeared once. The chain combines TRBV6-2 or TRBV6-3 with TRBJ2-7; D is perhaps TRBD1 (6 bases). Looked up from germline, CDR1 is MNHEY and CDR2 is SVGEGT. The ends were cut back, 8 bases at V and 5 bases at J, with 16 bases in the middle. The CDR3 has 13 amino acids. For the CDR3, the DNA is TGTGCCAGCTGCCCCAGGGGTATCGACGAGCAGTACTTC. Amino acids: CASCPRGIDEQYF.

V usage is TRBV20-1 and J usage is TRBJ1-1; D unresolved. Germline CDR1 and CDR2: DFQATT and SNEGSKA (reference sequence). V lost 3 bases, J lost 0 bases, and 11 bases lay in between. The CDR3 is 14 amino acids. CDR3 protein: CSASGRAMNTEAFF. Here the CDR3 DNA reads TGCAGTGCTAGTGGACGAGCGATGAACACTGAAGCTTTCTTT.

The chain recombines TRBV5-5 with TRBJ1-6; a weak D match, TRBD1 (6 bases). Germline V gene sequence: CDR1 SGHKS, CDR2 YYEKEE (reference sequence). The CDR3 has 17 amino acids. V was cut by 0 bases and J by 8 bases, with 18 bases left in between. CDR3 coding DNA: TGTGCCAGCAGCTTGGCCGGGGGGGGCTATATATATTCACCCCTCCACTTT. Its protein product is CASSLAGGGYIYSPLHF.

The chain carries TRBV19 and TRBJ1-5, with 9 bases lining up with TRBD1. Germline V lookup: CDR1 LNHDA, CDR2 SQIVND (reference sequence). The V segment lost 6 bases and the J segment 4 bases; nucleotides outside the gene matches: 7. This CDR3 region has 15 residues. CDR3: CASRGGQGGNQPQHF. The CDR3, as DNA: TGTGCCAGTAGGGGGGGACAGGGAGGAAATCAGCCCCAGCATTTT.

This clone has only one observation. The chain employs TRBV3-1 (or the pseudogene TRBV3-2) and TRBJ1-1; the D gene is possibly TRBD1 (5 bases). CDR3 length: 17 amino acids. The ends were cut back, 0 bases at V and 0 bases at J, with 14 bases in the middle. CDR1 LGHDT and CDR2 YNNKEL come from the germline V gene (reference sequence). DNA of the CDR3: TGTGCCAGCAGCCAAGAATGGTCTGGGGGGATGAACACTGAAGCTTTCTTT. Its protein is CASSQEWSGGMNTEAFF.